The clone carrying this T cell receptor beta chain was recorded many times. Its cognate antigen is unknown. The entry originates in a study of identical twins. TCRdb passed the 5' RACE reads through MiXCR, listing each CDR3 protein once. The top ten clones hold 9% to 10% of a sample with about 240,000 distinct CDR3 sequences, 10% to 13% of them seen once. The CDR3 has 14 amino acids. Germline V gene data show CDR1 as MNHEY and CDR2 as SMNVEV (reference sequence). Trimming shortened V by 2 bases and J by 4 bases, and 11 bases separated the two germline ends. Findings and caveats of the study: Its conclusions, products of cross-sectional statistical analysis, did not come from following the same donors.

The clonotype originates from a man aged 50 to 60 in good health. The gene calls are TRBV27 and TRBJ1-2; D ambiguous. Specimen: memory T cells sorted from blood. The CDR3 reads CASSLKPVLYGYTF. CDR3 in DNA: TGTGCCAGCAGTTTAAAGCCAGTCCTCTATGGCTACACCTTC.